The 29 T cell receptor beta chains listed next were all sequenced from one sample in a study of human T cells and chemical hapten exposure. From whole blood left unfractionated, total RNA was extracted. Unique molecular identifiers were attached to individual cDNA molecules within the library. TCRdb analysed the reads with MiXCR anew, one entry per CDR3 protein. The sample records 100,000 to 150,000 distinct CDR3 sequences, over 7% being singletons. The sample was whole blood. All receptors derive from a human donor in good health. Some clones in this sample may be carry-over from other donors' samples.

This chain uses TRBV6-1 with TRBJ2-3; 12 positions agree with TRBD2. Germline V CDR1 and CDR2: MNHNS, SASEGT. J was trimmed by 6 bases and V by 6 bases; bases with no gene match: 7. There are 15 residues in the CDR3. The CDR3 region is CASSLAGGPVDTQYF. DNA for the CDR3: TGTGCCAGCAGCCTAGCGGGAGGGCCGGTCGATACGCAGTATTTT.

This clonotype appeared many times. DNA of the CDR3: TGTGCCAGCAGCCCGTTCAGTGGCGTTGGTTTTGTCTACGAGCAGTACTTC. Its protein is CASSPFSGVGFVYEQYF. The chain uses TRBV7-9 and TRBJ2-7; D is ambiguous. The CDR3 length is 17 residues. Germline V gene sequence: CDR1 SEHNR, CDR2 FQNEAQ (reference sequence). The V end was cut by 5 bases, the J end by 3 bases, with 23 bases between.

This chain joins TRBV7-9 and TRBJ2-3; D is unresolved. CDR1 is SEHNR and CDR2 is FQNEAQ in the germline V gene (reference sequence). Between the trimmed V and J ends, which lost 4 bases and 4 bases, there was a span of 9 bases. CDR3 size: 13 residues. The chain's CDR3 is CASSSGSADTQYF. The DNA for the CDR3 is TGTGCCAGCAGCTCGGGTTCAGCAGATACGCAGTATTTT.

This clonotype has ten or more counts. V gene TRBV7-7 combines with J gene TRBJ2-3; D is perhaps TRBD2 (6 bases). Trimming removed 5 bases at V and 2 bases at J, with 11 bases between. Germline-derived CDR1 and CDR2 are SSHAT and FNYEAQ (reference sequence). This CDR3 spans 14 amino acids. In nucleotides, the CDR3 is TGTGCCAGCAGCCGACTAGGATTCACAGATACGCAGTATTTT. Its protein is CASSRLGFTDTQYF.

The chain couples TRBV12-3 or TRBV12-4 to TRBJ1-5; D is ambiguous. This CDR3 spans 14 amino acids. V was shortened by 2 bases and J by 2 bases, with 7 bases between the two germline ends. This chain's CDR3 is CASSLSWGNQPQHF. CDR3 coding DNA: TGTGCCAGCAGTTTAAGTTGGGGCAATCAGCCCCAGCATTTT.

In its sample, this clonotype was seen a few times. The V gene is TRBV6-2 or TRBV6-3, the J gene TRBJ2-7; D is possibly TRBD1 (6 bases). V was shortened by 6 bases and J by 3 bases, with 12 bases between the two germline ends. From germline, CDR1 is MNHEY and CDR2 SVGEGT. The CDR3 contains 13 residues. CDR3 nucleotide sequence: TGTGCCAGCAGCCGGGACAAGGACTACGAGCAGTACTTC. It codes for CASSRDKDYEQYF.

This clonotype was observed many times. V and J are TRBV7-9 and TRBJ2-3; D not certain. Germline CDR1 is SEHNR and CDR2 is FQNEAQ (reference sequence). Trimming took off 0 bases at V and 6 bases at J, with 22 bases between the two ends. This CDR3 comprises 18 residues. CDR3 nucleotide sequence: TGTGCCAGCAGCTTAGCTGTTCCCTGGGCAGCACGGCGGGATACGCAGTATTTT. Amino acids: CASSLAVPWAARRDTQYF.

The rearrangement links TRBV4-1 to TRBJ1-5; TRBD1 is a possible D gene (6 bases). This CDR3 comprises 15 residues. V gave up 5 bases and J gave up 7 bases, with 18 bases separating them. Germline V lookup: CDR1 MGHRA, CDR2 YSYEKL. The CDR3 DNA follows: TGCGCCAGCAGCAGTCTCGCCAGGGGCTACCAGCCCCAGCATTTT. It yields the protein CASSSLARGYQPQHF.

This clonotype was detected a few times. This chain joins TRBV7-9 and TRBJ1-6; no definite D call. The CDR3 has 9 residues. Germline loops: CDR1 SEHNR, CDR2 FQNEAQ (reference sequence). V lost 9 bases and J lost 10, with 4 bases in between. In nucleotides, the CDR3 is TGTGCCAGTAGGTCACCCCTCCACTTT. Amino acids: CASRSPLHF.

The rearrangement uses TRBV10-3 and TRBJ1-1; D is unresolved. The germline CDR1 and CDR2 sequences are ENHRY and SYGVKD. V lost 7 bases, J lost 2 bases, and 14 bases lay in between. The CDR3 is 14 amino acids. The CDR3 loop is CAIKMQVPNTEAFF. The CDR3 region has the DNA TGTGCCATCAAAATGCAGGTTCCTAACACTGAAGCTTTCTTT.

The chain couples TRBV6-5 to TRBJ1-4; no reliable D call. The CDR3 loop spans 16 amino acids. Germline V gene sequence: CDR1 MNHEY, CDR2 SVGAGI. V dropped 4 bases and J dropped 2 bases, with 14 bases sitting between them. This CDR3 is CASSFRPDPTNEKLFF. CDR3 bases: TGTGCCAGCAGTTTTCGACCCGACCCGACTAATGAAAAACTGTTTTTT.

This clonotype showed up many times. CDR3: CAISAVGTDTQYF. The CDR3 DNA reads as TGTGCCATCAGTGCAGTAGGGACAGATACGCAGTATTTT. This rearrangement joins TRBV10-3 to TRBJ2-3; D gene ambiguous. V was trimmed by 4 bases and J by 3 bases, leaving 8 bases between them. Germline assignment: CDR1 ENHRY and CDR2 SYGVKD. CDR3 size: 13 residues.

This clonotype was recorded at least ten times. This rearrangement joins TRBV29-1 to TRBJ2-3, with D perhaps matching TRBD1 (6 bases). The germline V and J ends were trimmed by 5 bases and 5 bases, with 14 bases remaining between them. Germline CDR1 and CDR2: SQVTM and ANQGSEA. This CDR3 has 13 residues. In DNA, the CDR3 is TGCAGCGTTCGGTCAGGGGTTGGAGATACGCAGTATTTT. Protein sequence: CSVRSGVGDTQYF.

The rearrangement uses TRBV9 and TRBJ2-1; D is perhaps TRBD2 (5 bases). The CDR3 contains 16 residues. The ends were cut back, 1 base at V and 0 bases at J, with 11 bases in the middle. Germline CDR1 is SGDLS and CDR2 is YYNGEE. The CDR3 protein is CASSVPPSTSYNEQFF. The CDR3 DNA reads TGTGCCAGCAGCGTACCCCCTAGCACCTCCTACAATGAGCAGTTCTTC.

At least ten counts were recorded for this clonotype. This chain links TRBV30 with TRBJ1-5; D is unresolved. V was trimmed by 1 base and J by 0 bases, leaving 7 bases between them. The CDR3 has 14 amino acids. In germline, CDR1 is GTSNPN, CDR2 SVGIG (reference sequence). The CDR3 region is CAWSGRTSNQPQHF. In DNA form, the CDR3 reads TGTGCCTGGAGTGGCAGGACTAGCAATCAGCCCCAGCATTTT.

This clonotype was detected only a few times. The chain combines TRBV4-2 with TRBJ2-7; 8 bases map to TRBD1. Germline V gene lookup returns CDR1 LGHNA and CDR2 YNFKEQ. The J segment lost 4 bases and the V segment lost 1 base, leaving 6 bases of the junction unmatched. The CDR3 is made up of 15 amino acids. As DNA, the CDR3 is TGTGCCAGCAGCCAAGCAGGGGACAGGAGTTACGAGCAGTACTTC. Residues: CASSQAGDRSYEQYF.

There are a few counts of this clonotype. This chain joins TRBV5-6 and TRBJ2-7; maybe TRBD2 (6 bases). Trimming shortened V by 2 bases and J by 0 bases, and 9 bases separated the two germline ends. There are 14 residues in the CDR3. From germline, CDR1 is SGHDT and CDR2 YYEEEE. CDR3 sequence (DNA): TGTGCCAGCAGCTTAAGGCGGGACTCCTACGAGCAGTACTTC. It is translated as CASSLRRDSYEQYF.

This chain connects TRBV6-2 or TRBV6-3 to TRBJ2-2, with D tentatively TRBD2 (5 bases). The length of the CDR3 is 13 residues. V was pared by 7 bases and J by 3 bases, with 9 bases between. Germline lookup yields CDR1 MNHEY and CDR2 SVGEGT. Here the CDR3 DNA reads TGTGCCAGCACCTTGGAGGACACCGGGGAGCTGTTTTTT. Its protein product is CASTLEDTGELFF.

Note on this clonotype: This may stem from a read error, because a much larger clone lies one nucleotide away. The DNA is left out, because the CDR3 cannot be placed on it with certainty; the CDR3 is given as TCRdb lists it. The rearrangement uses TRBV5-1 and TRBJ1-1; the D segment call TRBD1 is taken from the table without a DNA check. The CDR3 adds up to 14 amino acids, both ends counted. CDR1 is SGHRS, CDR2 YFSETQ, per germline. Here the CDR3 reads CASSFGAGNTEDFF.

This clonotype showed up many times. This chain links TRBV7-4 with TRBJ1-1; no definite D call. Germline V gene sequence: CDR1 SGHVT, CDR2 SQSDAQ. With 5 bases removed from V and 3 bases from J, the gap between germline ends came to 19 bases. This CDR3 region has 16 residues. DNA for the CDR3: TGTGCCAGCAGCCCCCGGTTGTCCCAAAGGGACACTGAAGCTTTCTTT. Protein product: CASSPRLSQRDTEAFF.

This clonotype has only one observation. V is TRBV7-9 and J is TRBJ2-7; D remains unclear. Germline V lookup: CDR1 SEHNR, CDR2 FQNEAQ (reference sequence). Between the trimmed V and J ends, which lost 1 base and 2 bases, there was a span of 9 bases. The CDR3 spans 14 residues. The CDR3 DNA is TGTGCCAGCAGCTTAGTGGTAGACACCTACGAGCAGTACTTC. Its translation: CASSLVVDTYEQYF.

To note about this clonotype: A much larger clone sits a single nucleotide away, making a read error possible. The gene calls are TRBV20-1 and TRBJ2-3, with TRBD2 identical over 8 bases. CDR3 length: 15 residues. CDR1 DFQATT and CDR2 SNEGSKA come from the germline V gene (reference sequence). V shed 6 bases, J shed 4 bases, and the junction held 12 bases outside the gene matches. The CDR3 DNA reads TGCAGTGCCTCTCTTAGCGGGACTTGGGCAGATACGCAGTATTTT. The encoded protein is CSASLSGTWADTQYF.

The chain links TRBV19 to TRBJ2-1; 8 nucleotides line up with TRBD2. V dropped 4 bases and J dropped 2; count of bases not matched to a gene: 13. CDR1 is LNHDA, CDR2 SQIVND, per germline (reference sequence). The CDR3 covers 18 residues. Here the CDR3 DNA reads TGTGCCAGTAGTACTGAGAGCATACTAGCGGCCCCCTACAATGAGCAGTTCTTC. It yields the protein CASSTESILAAPYNEQFF.

This clonotype has more than one count but fewer than ten. The chain combines TRBV9 with TRBJ1-4, with D possibly TRBD1 on 5 matching bases. V lost 1 base and J lost 6, with 10 bases in between. The CDR3 spans 14 residues. The germline gives CDR1 SGDLS, CDR2 YYNGEE. The DNA of the CDR3 is TGTGCCAGCAGCGTAAGCGGGGCGGATGAAAAACTGTTTTTT. This sequence encodes CASSVSGADEKLFF. Using reference TRBV9 and TRBJ1-4 for the parts outside the CDR3, the full variable domain is DSGVTQTPKHLITATGQRVTLRCSPRSGDLSVYWYQQSLDQGLQFLIQYYNGEERAKGNILERFSAQQFPDLHSELNLSSLELGDSALYFCASSVSGADEKLFFGSGTQLSVL.

This clonotype was found a few times. V is TRBV10-3 and J is TRBJ1-1; D call uncertain. Trimming took 0 bases from V and 5 from J, leaving 16 bases between them. The germline CDR1 and CDR2 sequences are ENHRY and SYGVKD. This CDR3 has 16 residues. This CDR3 is CAISESVGLGRTEAFF. The CDR3 DNA reads as TGTGCCATCAGTGAGTCTGTTGGATTAGGGAGGACTGAAGCTTTCTTT.

This clonotype was counted between two and nine times. The chain recombines TRBV3-1 with TRBJ2-7; D not resolved. V gave up 4 bases and J gave up 3 bases, with 4 bases separating them. The CDR3 consists of 11 residues. Germline assignment: CDR1 LGHDT and CDR2 YNNKEL (reference sequence). The CDR3 here is CASSRYYEQYF. For the CDR3, the DNA is TGTGCCAGCAGCCGGTACTACGAGCAGTACTTC.

This clonotype was detected many times. The chain has TRBV6-5 and TRBJ1-1; the match to TRBD1 covers 9 bases. CDR1 and CDR2 from the germline V gene are MNHEY and SVGAGI. CDR3 size: 17 residues. V was pared by 6 bases and J by 3 bases, with 14 bases of the junction left unmatched. The CDR3 loop is CASSPGQGKVYDTEAFF. In DNA, the CDR3 is TGTGCCAGCAGCCCGGGACAGGGTAAGGTTTATGACACTGAAGCTTTCTTT.

This clonotype was seen a few times. V is TRBV20-1 and J is TRBJ2-1; D is uncertain. Between the trimmed V and J ends, which lost 7 bases and 10 bases, there was a span of 14 bases. Germline CDR1 reads DFQATT; CDR2 reads SNEGSKA (reference sequence). The CDR3 covers 11 residues. The CDR3 DNA is TGCAGTGGCTTAGATTACCCCGAGCAGTTCTTC. It translates to CSGLDYPEQFF.

This chain uses TRBV2 with TRBJ2-2, with 11 nucleotides matching TRBD1. Germline values: CDR1 SNHLY, CDR2 FYNNEI. This CDR3 is 14 amino acids long. V lost 6 bases, J lost 6 bases, and 3 bases stayed unmatched. This chain's CDR3 is CASRRDRGAGELFF. CDR3 in DNA: TGTGCCAGCAGGAGGGACAGGGGGGCCGGGGAGCTGTTTTTT. Full variable domain (remainder filled in from reference TRBV2 and TRBJ2-2): EPEVTQTPSHQVTQMGQEVILRCVPISNHLYFYWYRQILGQKVEFLVSFYNNEISEKSEIFDDQFSVERPDGSNFTLKIRSTKLEDSAMYFCASRRDRGAGELFFGEGSRLTVL.